This TCR beta chain was captured in a study of Ad26.COV2.S vaccination and SARS-CoV-2 variants. Study results and limitations: Reportedly, after vaccination the spike-specific CD8+ and CD4+ T cell responses displayed substantial breadth.

This CDR3 is built from 15 residues. V dropped 6 bases and J dropped 4 bases, with 17 bases sitting between them. CDR1 is LGHNT, CDR2 FRNRAP, per germline. The treatment was: approximately 18 received Ad26.COV2.S at low or high dose, single or two shots; roughly five received placebo; per-sample allocation not given. Repertoires come from day 63 after the first vaccine or placebo injection. Repertoires were generated with immunoSEQ multiplex PCR, while TCRdb's copy carries only in-frame clones and drops some. Of 250,000 to 300,000 clones listed, approximately 87% are singletons. About this clone: Its cognate antigen is unknown.

The rearrangement uses TRBV12-5 and TRBJ2-3; TRBD1 is a possible D gene (5 bases). This clonotype was obtained from a person between 18 and 59 years old who received the Ad26.COV2.S COVID-19 vaccine or a placebo. The material sequenced was peripheral blood, taken in a trial of Ad26.COV2.S vaccine versus placebo. CDR3 nucleotides: TGTGCTAGTGGGGGCGGCCGAAGGGGCGCAGATACGCAGTATTTT. The encoded protein is CASGGGRRGADTQYF.